The rows below give T cell receptor beta chains drawn from one sample of a study of regulatory T cells in long-lasting Graves disease. MiXCR, applied by TCRdb to the multiplex PCR reads, yields one record per CDR3 protein. The profile shows over 300,000 distinct CDR3 sequences, 15% to 20% of them singletons. Sequenced here: peripheral blood mononuclear cells (PBMCs), sampled when the disease was refractory, from a patient treated with antithyroid drugs. These receptors all stem from a female donor with Graves disease. CDR3s include the opening cysteine and the closing phenylalanine or tryptophan.

>TRBJ2-1|TRBV6-2/TRBV6-3
CASPGLVKKQFF
>TRBJ2-7|TRBV5-6
CASSLARRQNEQYF
>TRBJ2-7|TRBV2
CASSFPPTGGINEQYF
>TRBJ1-2|TRBV11-3
CASSLGPRGCFVLFGYTF
>TRBJ2-7|TRBV27
CASSSQGSLYEQYF
>TRBJ1-3|TRBV7-9
CASSRTGGGNTIYF
>TRBJ2-7|TRBV6-1
CASSKTGVEQYF
>TRBJ2-1|TRBV20-1
CSARVAKGRQFF
>TRBJ1-1|TRBV12-3/TRBV12-4
CASRSSPNTEAFF
>TRBJ2-2|TRBV12-3/TRBV12-4
CASRLSGSNTGELFF
>TRBJ2-2|TRBV11-2
CASSLVLQIAGARDAGELFF
>TRBJ2-4|TRBV2
CASSRQGQGIQYF
>TRBJ2-7|TRBV5-4
CASSSWTAPGEQYF
>TRBJ2-5|TRBV4-1
CASSQGDQGSTQYF